Listed below are T cell receptor beta chains from one sample, sequenced in a study of blood T cells in healthy people across ages. TCRdb reanalysed the 5' RACE reads using MiXCR and keeps one entry per CDR3 protein. The data hold 1 million or so distinct CDR3 sequences, with almost 25% observed a single time. These data were also filed under a second study, of T cells of mothers and their children.

The sequenced sample was blood. The receptors here all came from a girl aged 2-10 years in good health. CDR3s include the opening cysteine and the closing phenylalanine or tryptophan. A D gene is named only where the DNA matches it firmly. The size field is filled for only some rows; it gives once, few, many or a size class.

j_call clone_size d_call v_call cdr3_nt cdr3_aa
TRBJ2-7 few TRBD2 TRBV29-1 TGCAGCGTTATTAGCGGGAGGCTGTCAGACTCCTACGAGCAGTACTTC CSVISGRLSDSYEQYF
TRBJ2-7 few NA TRBV2 TGTGCCAGCAGGGGGGAAAGATACGCCTACGAGCAGTACTTC CASRGERYAYEQYF
TRBJ2-7 few TRBD2 TRBV28 TGTGCCAGCAGCACTCTTAGCGGGAGCGGCGGCGAGCAGTACTTC CASSTLSGSGGEQYF
TRBJ2-7 NA NA TRBV4-1 TGCGCCAGCAGCCTATTACCGCAGGGGCGGCCCTACGAGCAGTACTTC CASSLLPQGRPYEQYF
TRBJ2-6 few NA TRBV29-1 TGCAGCGTTGGCGAGGGTCCTGGGGCCAACGTCCTGACTTTC CSVGEGPGANVLTF
TRBJ1-4 NA NA TRBV4-1 TGCGCCAGCAGCCAAGAGGAAGGGAGTGAAAAACTGTTTTTT CASSQEEGSEKLFF
TRBJ2-3 NA TRBD2 TRBV20-1 TGCAGTGCTAGAGATTCGGGGGGGGGCGTGGATACGCAGTATTTT CSARDSGGGVDTQYF
TRBJ1-2 NA NA TRBV24-1 TGTGCCACCAGTGACCCCGACAGGAACTATGGCTACACCTTC CATSDPDRNYGYTF
TRBJ2-1 NA TRBD1 TRBV5-6 TGTGCCAGCAGCTCAGGGGGACCCATAGGGCTGTCCTACAATGAGCAGTTCTTC CASSSGGPIGLSYNEQFF
TRBJ1-2 few NA TRBV6-6 TGTGCCAGCAGTTGGGACGGGCCGGCTGGGGGCTACACCTTC CASSWDGPAGGYTF
TRBJ2-2 NA NA TRBV14 TGTGCCAGCACGGGCAGGGCGTCTGGGGAGCTGTTTTTT CASTGRASGELFF
TRBJ2-6 NA NA TRBV7-3 TGTGCCAGCCGGGAAGCTGGGGCCAACGTCCTGACTTTC CASREAGANVLTF
TRBJ2-2 NA NA TRBV7-9 TGTGCCAGCAGCCCTCGGGGGCCGACAGTAGTCGGGGAGCTGTTTTTT CASSPRGPTVVGELFF
TRBJ1-1 few NA TRBV28 TGTGCCAGCAGTACCCCAGAGAACACTGAAGCTTTCTTT CASSTPENTEAFF
TRBJ2-5 NA TRBD1 TRBV6-6 TGTGCCAGCAGAGACCCGGGACAGCAAGAGACCCAGTACTTC CASRDPGQQETQYF
TRBJ1-4 many NA TRBV6-6 TGTGCCAGCAGCCCGACAGGATTCAATGAAAAACTGTTTTTT CASSPTGFNEKLFF
TRBJ2-2 NA NA TRBV29-1 TGCAGCGTTGAAATCAGGGACACCGGGGAGCTGTTTTTT CSVEIRDTGELFF
TRBJ2-3 NA TRBD1 TRBV20-1 TGCAGTGCTAAGGGACAGGGTTACACAGATACGCAGTATTTT CSAKGQGYTDTQYF
TRBJ2-5 NA TRBD2 TRBV20-1 TGCAGTGCGTGGACTAGCGGGGAGATACAAGAGACCCAGTACTTC CSAWTSGEIQETQYF
TRBJ2-7 NA NA TRBV3-1 TGTGCCAGCAGCCAAGATAGCGGATCCTACGAGCAGTACTTT CASSQDSGSYEQYF
TRBJ1-1 NA TRBD1 TRBV5-6 TGTGCCAGCAGCTTTGGGACAGTTGAAGCTTTCTTT CASSFGTVEAFF
TRBJ2-5 many NA TRBV4-1 TGCGCCAGCAGCCAAGCAAATGAAGAGACCCAGTACTTC CASSQANEETQYF
TRBJ1-1 NA NA TRBV15 TGTGCCACCAGCAGTGACGGTCGGGGCACTGAAGCTTTCTTT CATSSDGRGTEAFF
TRBJ2-1 NA NA TRBV10-3 TGTGCCATCAGTGATTTGGGACATAGCTTTGATGAGCAGTTCTTC CAISDLGHSFDEQFF
TRBJ2-2 NA TRBD1 TRBV7-2 TGTGCCAGCAGCTTATACGGACAGGGGGCAGGCGGGGAGCTGTTTTTT CASSLYGQGAGGELFF
TRBJ1-2 few NA TRBV4-3 TGCGCCAGCAGCCAAGAACTGGATTCGAGCTATGGCTACACCTTC CASSQELDSSYGYTF
TRBJ1-1 NA NA TRBV5-1 TGCGCCAGCAGCTTACTGGTAGGGGGGGGACACTTGGAAGCTTTCTTT CASSLLVGGGHLEAFF
TRBJ2-5 few NA TRBV20-1 TGCAGTGCCAGACCTGAGGTCCAAGAGACCCAGTACTTC CSARPEVQETQYF
TRBJ1-4 NA NA TRBV6-5 TGTGCCAGCAGTCGCCCGGGCAATGAAAAACTGTTTTTT CASSRPGNEKLFF
TRBJ2-1 NA NA TRBV12-3/TRBV12-4 TGTGCCAGCACCACGGGACTCAGCTCCTACAATGAGCAGTTCTTC CASTTGLSSYNEQFF
TRBJ2-1 few TRBD2 TRBV7-8 TGTGCCAGCAGCTTAGGGCTAGCGGGAGTTTTTGGTGAGCAGTTCTTC CASSLGLAGVFGEQFF
TRBJ1-2 NA TRBD1 TRBV28 TGTGCCAGCAGCTCCCCGGGACAGCTTTTCTATGGCTACACCTTC CASSSPGQLFYGYTF
TRBJ2-2 few TRBD2 TRBV20-1 TGCAGTGCTGTAGCGGGAGGGTCGAAAACCGGGGAGCTGTTTTTT CSAVAGGSKTGELFF
TRBJ1-5 NA NA TRBV12-3/TRBV12-4 TGTGCCAGCACCGGCAGGGGTAGAGGAAATCAGCCCCAGCATTTT CASTGRGRGNQPQHF
TRBJ1-2 NA TRBD1 TRBV7-3 TGTGCCAGCAGCTCTAAGACAGGGGACTACACCTTC CASSSKTGDYTF
TRBJ2-1 NA TRBD1 TRBV24-1 TGTGCCACCAGTGATTTGGCGTTACAGGGGGTAGGCAATGAGCAGTTCTTC CATSDLALQGVGNEQFF
TRBJ1-2 NA NA TRBV9 TGTGCCAGCAGCGACAGGGAGCAAGCGGCCTATGGCTACACCTTC CASSDREQAAYGYTF
TRBJ2-1 NA NA TRBV29-1 TGCAGCGTTGATCCAGGGCTTGGGCGGTTCTTC CSVDPGLGRFF
TRBJ2-5 NA NA TRBV5-1 TGCGCCAGCAGCTTGGGCCTGGGGGCGAAGACCCAGTACTTC CASSLGLGAKTQYF
TRBJ1-6 NA NA TRBV6-6 TGTGCCAGCAGTTACACAGACGCGGGGGAGAATTCACCCCTCCACTTT CASSYTDAGENSPLHF
TRBJ2-4 few NA TRBV6-2/TRBV6-3 TGTGCCAGCAGTTACGGCGACAAGAGAAACATTCAGTACTTC CASSYGDKRNIQYF
TRBJ2-3 NA NA TRBV29-1 TGCAGCCCCACGTTAGCGGTGGGGCAGTATTTT CSPTLAVGQYF
TRBJ1-5 NA NA TRBV12-3/TRBV12-4 TGTGCCAGCAGTCCCCTTGAGGGCCTAGGGGATCAGCCCCAGCATTTT CASSPLEGLGDQPQHF
TRBJ2-3 NA NA TRBV20-1 TGCAGTGCTATCGTTCCGGCGCGGACTAGCACAGATACGCAGTATTTT CSAIVPARTSTDTQYF
TRBJ1-3 few NA TRBV12-3/TRBV12-4 TGTGCCAGCAGCCCCGCCAAACGAAACACCATATATTTT CASSPAKRNTIYF
TRBJ1-6 NA NA TRBV28 TGTGCCAGCAGTTTACTCTCTGGGCCCCTCCACTTT CASSLLSGPLHF
TRBJ2-1 NA TRBD2 TRBV3-1 TGTGCCAGCGGGGACTACCCCTTCAATGAGCAGTTCTTC CASGDYPFNEQFF
TRBJ2-4 few TRBD1 TRBV6-1 TGTGCCAGCAATAGGGACAGGGTGGACATTCAGTACTTC CASNRDRVDIQYF
TRBJ2-1 NA TRBD2 TRBV12-3/TRBV12-4 TGTGCCAGCAGCAGAATAGCGGGAGGGCCTAGGAAGCAGTTCTTC CASSRIAGGPRKQFF
TRBJ2-7 NA NA TRBV11-2 TGTGCCAGCAGACTGAACGAGGGTTACGAGCAGTACTTC CASRLNEGYEQYF
TRBJ2-5 NA TRBD2 TRBV28 TGTGCCAGCGGGAACAGCGGGAGACCGGGAGAGACCCAGTACTTC CASGNSGRPGETQYF
TRBJ2-1 NA NA TRBV29-1 TGCAGCGTGAGGGGGGGGCACGTGAACAATGAGCAGTTCTTC CSVRGGHVNNEQFF
TRBJ2-5 NA TRBD2 TRBV12-3/TRBV12-4 TGTGCCAGCAGTCCCCTGACTAGCGGGGTTCAAGAGACCCAGTACTTC CASSPLTSGVQETQYF
TRBJ1-2 NA TRBD1 TRBV3-1 TGTGCCAGCAGCCGGGGGACAGGGGAATACACCTTC CASSRGTGEYTF
TRBJ2-7 few NA TRBV5-1 TGCGCCAGCAGCTTGACCAGCGCCGCCTACGAGCAGTACTTC CASSLTSAAYEQYF